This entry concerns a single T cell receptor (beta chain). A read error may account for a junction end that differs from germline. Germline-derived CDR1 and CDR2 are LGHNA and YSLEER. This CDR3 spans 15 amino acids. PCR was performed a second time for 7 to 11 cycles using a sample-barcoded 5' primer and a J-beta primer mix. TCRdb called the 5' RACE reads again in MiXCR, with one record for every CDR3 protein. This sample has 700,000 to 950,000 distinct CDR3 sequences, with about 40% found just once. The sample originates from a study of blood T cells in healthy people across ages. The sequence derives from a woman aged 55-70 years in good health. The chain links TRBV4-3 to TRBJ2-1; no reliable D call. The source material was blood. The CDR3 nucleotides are TGCGCCAGCGGCCAAGACCCGAGCTCCTACAATGAGCAGTTCTTC. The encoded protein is CASGQDPSSYNEQFF.